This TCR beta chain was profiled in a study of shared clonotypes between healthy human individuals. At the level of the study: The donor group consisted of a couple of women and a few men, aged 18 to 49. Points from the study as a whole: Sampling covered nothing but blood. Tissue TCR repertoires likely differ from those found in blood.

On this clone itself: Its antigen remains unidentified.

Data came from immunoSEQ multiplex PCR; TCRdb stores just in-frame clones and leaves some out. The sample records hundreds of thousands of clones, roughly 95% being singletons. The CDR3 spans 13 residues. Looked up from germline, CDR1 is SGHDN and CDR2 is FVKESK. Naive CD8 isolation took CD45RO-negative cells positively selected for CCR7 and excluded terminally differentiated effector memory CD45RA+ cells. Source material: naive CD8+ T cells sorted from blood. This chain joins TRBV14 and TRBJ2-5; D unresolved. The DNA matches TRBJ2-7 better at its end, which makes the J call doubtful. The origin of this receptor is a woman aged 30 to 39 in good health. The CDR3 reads CASSQVWRDEQYF. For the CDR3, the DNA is TGTGCCAGCAGCCAAGTGTGGAGAGACGAGCAGTACTTC.